This is a list of T cell receptor beta chains from one sample in a study of T cells in Graves' hyperthyroidism and ophthalmopathy. Each CDR3 protein gets one entry after TCRdb re-called the multiplex PCR reads with MiXCR. The profile shows approximately 380,000 distinct CDR3 sequences, 18% of them singletons. The specimen was blood. All receptors derive from a man younger than 35 with Graves' ophthalmopathy. Both conserved end residues are part of each CDR3. D genes are given only for firm matches. Not all rows give a size; the values are once, few, many and, for expanded clones, a class.

V	J	D	size	DNA	CDR3
TRBV5-6	TRBJ1-1	TRBD1	many	TGTGCCAGCAGCTACGACAGGGGGCCTCTGAGACGGACTGAAGCTTTCTTT	CASSYDRGPLRRTEAFF
TRBV11-2	TRBJ1-1	.	many	TGTGCCAGCAGACGACTTTTTGATTGGGCTTTCTTT	CASRRLFDWAFF
TRBV20-1	TRBJ2-5	TRBD2	many	TGCATCGGGACTAACCAAGAGACCCAGTACTTC	CIGTNQETQYF
TRBV6-2/TRBV6-3	TRBJ1-2	TRBD1	.	TGTGCCAGCAGTAAATCCTCCGGGACAGAAAGACTAAGGGGTGGCTACACCTTC	CASSKSSGTERLRGGYTF
TRBV9	TRBJ1-2	.	many	TGTGCCAGCAGCGTAGGGGAAAGACTCTATGGCTACACCTTC	CASSVGERLYGYTF
TRBV29-1	TRBJ1-2	.	.	TGCAGCGTTGAAGATCTGGGGCCCAACTATGGCTACACCTTC	CSVEDLGPNYGYTF
TRBV6-1	TRBJ2-2	.	.	TGTGCCAGCAGTACAGGGTCCGGGGAGCTGTTTTTT	CASSTGSGELFF
TRBV11-2	TRBJ2-1	TRBD2	many	TGTGCCAGCAGTTCTAGCGGGGGCCTTTACAATGAGCAGTTCTTC	CASSSSGGLYNEQFF
TRBV9	TRBJ1-2	.	.	TGTGCCAGTCACTATGGCTACACCTTC	CASHYGYTF
TRBV10-1	TRBJ2-2	.	.	TGCGCCAGCACCCCTACGGGGGACAACACCGGGGAGCTGTTTTTT	CASTPTGDNTGELFF
TRBV2	TRBJ2-2	.	many	TGTGCCAGCAGTCAAGACAACCCTAACACCGGGGAGCTGTTTTTT	CASSQDNPNTGELFF
TRBV5-1	TRBJ1-1	TRBD1	many	TGCGCCAGCAGCTTGCGACAGGGATCCCTCACTGAAGCTTTCTTT	CASSLRQGSLTEAFF
TRBV5-1	TRBJ1-3	.	.	TGTGCCAGCAGCATCAACAGGGACTCTGGAAACACCATATATTTT	CASSINRDSGNTIYF
TRBV6-5	TRBJ2-2	.	many	TGTGCCAGCAGTTACGCCGGCTGGAACACCGGGGAGCTGTTTTTT	CASSYAGWNTGELFF
TRBV6-1	TRBJ2-7	TRBD2	few	TGTGCCAGCAGTGACCCAGCCAAGCCTAGCGGGCAAATCTACGAGCAGTACTTC	CASSDPAKPSGQIYEQYF
TRBV12-3/TRBV12-4	TRBJ2-7	.	.	TGTGCCAGCAGCACTCGCCTCTCCTACGAGCAGTACTTC	CASSTRLSYEQYF
TRBV20-1	TRBJ2-2	TRBD1	.	TGCAGTGCTAGAGATCAGCAGGGGGTAAACACCGGGGAGCTGTTTTTT	CSARDQQGVNTGELFF
TRBV5-1	TRBJ1-1	TRBD1	many	TGCGCCAGCATGGGACAGTTGAACACTGAAGCTTTCTTT	CASMGQLNTEAFF
TRBV12-3/TRBV12-4	TRBJ1-2	.	many	TGTGCCAGCAGACTTGGACCCAACTATGGCTACACCTTC	CASRLGPNYGYTF
TRBV20-1	TRBJ1-3	.	many	TGCAGTGCTAGAGACAGGGCGACTGGAAACACCATATATTTT	CSARDRATGNTIYF
TRBV2	TRBJ2-3	TRBD2	many	TGTGCCAGCAGTAAGGACCCGGGACTAGTCGCAGATACGCAGTATTTT	CASSKDPGLVADTQYF
TRBV28	TRBJ1-2	TRBD1	.	TGTGCCAGCGGTCTCCTTGGGGACAGGGGTAACTATGGCTACACCTTC	CASGLLGDRGNYGYTF
TRBV5-1	TRBJ2-3	TRBD1	many	TGCGCCAGCAGCTTTGCGGCGACAGGGTTTGTGGATACGCAGTATTTT	CASSFAATGFVDTQYF
TRBV4-1	TRBJ2-5	.	few	TGCGCCAGCAGCCAAGGGCTCCTGGGGGAGACCCAGTACTTC	CASSQGLLGETQYF
TRBV28	TRBJ1-5	TRBD1	many	TGTGCCAGCAGTTCGGGGACAGGGGGTTTGAACAATCAGCCCCAGCATTTT	CASSSGTGGLNNQPQHF
TRBV20-1	TRBJ1-2	.	.	TGCAGTGCTAGAGATATAGAAGGCTATGGCTACACCTTC	CSARDIEGYGYTF
TRBV13	TRBJ2-7	TRBD1	many	TGTGCCAGCAGCTTAGGAGGGGGCTCCTCCTACGAGCAGTACTTC	CASSLGGGSSYEQYF
TRBV6-2/TRBV6-3	TRBJ2-3	.	many	TGTGCCAGCCGGGACATCTTAGGAGGCACAGATACGCAGTATTTT	CASRDILGGTDTQYF
TRBV20-1	TRBJ1-1	TRBD1	few	TGCAGTGTTCACAGGGGGAACACTGAAGCTTTCTTT	CSVHRGNTEAFF
TRBV5-6	TRBJ1-5	.	.	TGTGCCAGCAGCAAATACCCAGGAGGTCCCGAATGGGGAAATCAGCCCCAGCATTTT	CASSKYPGGPEWGNQPQHF
TRBV12-3/TRBV12-4	TRBJ1-2	TRBD1	.	TGTGCCTGCAGCAGGACAGGGGGCGGCTACACCTTC	CACSRTGGGYTF
TRBV18	TRBJ1-5	.	few	TGTGCCAGCTCACCACCACGTGATGACTTGAGCAATCAGCCCCAGCATTTT	CASSPPRDDLSNQPQHF
TRBV11-2	TRBJ2-5	TRBD1	many	TGTGCCAGCAGCCCCTTAGGTCAGGGGGCCGATGAGACCCAGTACTTC	CASSPLGQGADETQYF